Shown below are 5 T cell receptor beta chains from a single sample sequenced in a study of shared clonotypes between healthy human individuals. Repertoires were generated with immunoSEQ multiplex PCR, while TCRdb's copy carries only in-frame clones and drops some. The table shows about 1 million clones, with around three quarters occurring only once. Sequencing was done on a sample of memory CD4+ T cells from PBMCs. Subset of the sample: CD45RA-negative fraction. All receptors derive from a young man in good health. Some clones in this sample may be carry-over from other donors' samples.

The chain employs TRBV6-4 and TRBJ1-5; the D gene is possibly TRBD1 (6 bases). CDR3 size: 15 residues. V was clipped by 6 bases and J by 1 base, with 13 bases between them. The germline V gene encodes CDR1 MRHNA and CDR2 SNTAGT. CDR3 region: CASSYRVESNQPQHF. The CDR3 region has the DNA TGTGCCAGCAGCTACAGGGTGGAGAGCAATCAGCCCCAGCATTTT.

The chain carries TRBV5-1 and TRBJ1-1; TRBD1 matches 7 bases. The germline CDR1 and CDR2 sequences are SGHRS and YFSETQ. Trimming cost V 0 bases and J 0 bases; bases outside gene matches: 5. The CDR3 sequence is 16 residues long. CDR3 DNA sequence: TGCGCCAGCAGCTTGGTGCTCCAGGGGGTGAACACTGAAGCTTTCTTT. It translates to CASSLVLQGVNTEAFF.

The rearrangement joins TRBV18 to TRBJ2-7; D could derive from TRBD1 or TRBD2 (5 bases each). Germline V gene data show CDR1 as KGHSH and CDR2 as LQKENI. V lost 4 bases and J lost 3, with 13 bases in between. This CDR3 has 14 residues. The DNA for the CDR3 is TGTGCCAGCTCACGGTCAGGGAGAGACTACGAGCAGTACTTC. Protein: CASSRSGRDYEQYF.

In regard to this clone: The same CDR3 also results from other DNA sequences found in this sample. V gene TRBV5-1 combines with J gene TRBJ1-5, with TRBD1 as a possible D gene (6 bases). The V gene's germline CDR1 is SGHRS and CDR2 YFSETQ. The CDR3 has 14 amino acids. V gave up 4 bases and J gave up 5 bases, with 13 bases separating them. CDR3 nucleotide sequence: TGCGCCAGCAGCCCGACAGGCGGGGATCAGCCCCAGCATTTT. It is translated as CASSPTGGDQPQHF.

The chain couples TRBV30 to TRBJ1-1; no definite D call. The CDR3 is made up of 14 amino acids. The ends were cut back, 4 bases at V and 1 base at J, with 13 bases in the middle. Per the germline V gene, CDR1 is GTSNPN and CDR2 is SVGIG (reference sequence). The CDR3 DNA is TGTGCCTGGACCAGAGGATGGGGGAACACTGAAGCTTTCTTT. This sequence encodes CAWTRGWGNTEAFF.